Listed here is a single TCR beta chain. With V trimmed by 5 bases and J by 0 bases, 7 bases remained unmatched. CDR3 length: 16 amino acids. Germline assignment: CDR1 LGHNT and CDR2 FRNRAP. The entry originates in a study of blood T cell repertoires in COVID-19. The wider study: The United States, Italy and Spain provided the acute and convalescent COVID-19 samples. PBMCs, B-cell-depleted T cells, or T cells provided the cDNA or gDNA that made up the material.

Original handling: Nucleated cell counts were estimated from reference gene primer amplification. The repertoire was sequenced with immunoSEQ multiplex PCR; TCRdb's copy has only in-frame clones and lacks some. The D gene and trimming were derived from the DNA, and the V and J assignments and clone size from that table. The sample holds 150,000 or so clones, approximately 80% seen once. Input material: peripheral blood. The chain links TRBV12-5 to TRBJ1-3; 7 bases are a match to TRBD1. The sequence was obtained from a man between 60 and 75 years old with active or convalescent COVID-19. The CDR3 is CASGPGDSRSGNTIYF. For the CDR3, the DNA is TGTGCTAGTGGTCCGGGGGACAGCCGCTCTGGAAACACCATATATTTT.